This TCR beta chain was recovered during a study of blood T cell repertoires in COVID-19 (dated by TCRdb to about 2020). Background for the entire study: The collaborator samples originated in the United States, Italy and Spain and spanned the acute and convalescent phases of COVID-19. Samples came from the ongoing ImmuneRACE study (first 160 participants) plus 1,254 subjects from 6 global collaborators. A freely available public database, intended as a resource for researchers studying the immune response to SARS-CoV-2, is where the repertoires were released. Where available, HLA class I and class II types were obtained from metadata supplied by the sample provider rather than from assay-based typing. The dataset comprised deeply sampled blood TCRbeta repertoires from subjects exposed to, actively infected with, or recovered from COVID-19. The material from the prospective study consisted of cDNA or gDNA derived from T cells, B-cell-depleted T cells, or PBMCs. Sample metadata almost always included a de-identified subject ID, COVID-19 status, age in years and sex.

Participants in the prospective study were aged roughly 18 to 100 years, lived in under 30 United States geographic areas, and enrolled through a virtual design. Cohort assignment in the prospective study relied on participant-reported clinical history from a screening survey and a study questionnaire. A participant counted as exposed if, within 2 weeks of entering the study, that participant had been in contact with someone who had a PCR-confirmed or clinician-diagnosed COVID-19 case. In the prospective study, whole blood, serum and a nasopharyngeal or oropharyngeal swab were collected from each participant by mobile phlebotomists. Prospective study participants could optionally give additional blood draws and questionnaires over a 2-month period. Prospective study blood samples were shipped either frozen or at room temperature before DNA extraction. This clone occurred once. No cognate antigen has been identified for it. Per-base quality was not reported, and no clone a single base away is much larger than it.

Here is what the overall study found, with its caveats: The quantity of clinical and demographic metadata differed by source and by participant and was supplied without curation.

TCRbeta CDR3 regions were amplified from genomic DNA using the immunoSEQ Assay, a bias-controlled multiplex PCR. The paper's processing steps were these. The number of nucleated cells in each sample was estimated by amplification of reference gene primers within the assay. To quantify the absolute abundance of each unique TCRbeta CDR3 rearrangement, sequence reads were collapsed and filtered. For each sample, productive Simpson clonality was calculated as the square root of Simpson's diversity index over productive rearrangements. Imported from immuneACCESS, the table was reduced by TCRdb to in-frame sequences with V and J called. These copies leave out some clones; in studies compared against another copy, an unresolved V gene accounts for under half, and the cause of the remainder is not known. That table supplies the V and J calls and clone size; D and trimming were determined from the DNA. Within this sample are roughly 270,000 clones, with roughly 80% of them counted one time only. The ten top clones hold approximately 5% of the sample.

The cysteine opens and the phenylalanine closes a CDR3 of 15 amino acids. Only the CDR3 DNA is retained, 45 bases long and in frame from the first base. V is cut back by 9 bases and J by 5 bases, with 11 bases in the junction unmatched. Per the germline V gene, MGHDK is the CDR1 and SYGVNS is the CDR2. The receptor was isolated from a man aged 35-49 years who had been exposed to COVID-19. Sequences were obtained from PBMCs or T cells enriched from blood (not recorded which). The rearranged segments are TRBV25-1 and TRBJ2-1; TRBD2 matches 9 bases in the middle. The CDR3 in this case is CASATSGIVNNEQFF. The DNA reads TGTGCCAGTGCGACTAGCGGCATAGTCAACAATGAGCAGTTCTTC.